Listed below are T cell receptor beta chains from one sample, sequenced in a study of T cells in Graves' hyperthyroidism and ophthalmopathy. Each CDR3 protein is one row after TCRdb ran MiXCR on the multiplex PCR reads. The data show hundreds of thousands of distinct CDR3 sequences, less than 25% seen once. Material: blood. These receptors were taken from a man aged 25-45 years with Graves' ophthalmopathy. CDR3s include the opening cysteine and the closing phenylalanine or tryptophan. The order of the fields is J gene, V gene, clone size, D gene, CDR3 protein, CDR3 DNA. The D gene is left open where the match is weak. Clone size is not always given. Where it is, it says once, few, many or a class for expanded clones.

>TRBJ2-1|TRBV30|few|NA
CAWSVGSLHYNEQFF
TGTGCCTGGAGTGTCGGCTCCCTCCATTACAATGAGCAGTTCTTC
>TRBJ1-5|TRBV27|NA|NA
CASSSTLALNQPQHF
TGTGCCAGCAGTTCTACCCTCGCGCTAAATCAGCCCCAGCATTTT
>TRBJ2-5|TRBV30|NA|TRBD1
CAWHRDRGKTQYF
TGTGCCTGGCACCGGGACAGGGGCAAGACCCAGTACTTC
>TRBJ1-6|TRBV2|NA|NA
CASRGPSGDRLHF
TGTGCCAGCAGAGGACCCTCCGGGGACCGCCTCCACTTT
>TRBJ1-1|TRBV2|few|TRBD1
CASSAEGALPEAFF
TGTGCCAGCAGTGCGGAGGGGGCCCTTCCTGAAGCTTTCTTT
>TRBJ1-1|TRBV30|few|NA
CAWSTLSQKGRRAFF
TGTGCCTGGAGCACTTTATCTCAAAAAGGGAGGAGGGCTTTCTTT
>TRBJ2-1|TRBV29-1|NA|NA
CSVRRGGTYNEQFF
TGCAGCGTTCGCCGCGGCGGAACCTACAATGAGCAGTTCTTC
>TRBJ1-2|TRBV10-3|NA|NA
CAITPTPAENYGYTF
TGTGCCATCACCCCGACACCAGCTGAGAACTATGGCTACACCTTC
>TRBJ1-2|TRBV30|few|NA
CAWSVFSGGGYTF
TGTGCCTGGAGTGTATTCAGCGGAGGGGGCTACACCTTC
>TRBJ1-1|TRBV4-1|NA|NA
CASSPRSGILPEAFF
TGCGCCAGCAGCCCGAGGTCAGGGATCCTCCCTGAAGCTTTCTTT
>TRBJ1-5|TRBV19|NA|NA
CASSNVAGNQPQHF
TGTGCCAGTAGTAATGTAGCAGGAAATCAGCCCCAGCATTTT
>TRBJ1-2|TRBV6-5|NA|NA
CASSYNRMDGYTF
TGTGCCAGCAGTTACAACAGGATGGATGGCTACACCTTC
>TRBJ2-5|TRBV20-1|many|TRBD2
CSARVLGRVEETQYF
TGCAGTGCTAGAGTCCTCGGGAGGGTCGAAGAGACCCAGTACTTC
>TRBJ2-1|TRBV6-1|NA|TRBD2
CASSEFAGGLNEQFF
TGTGCCAGCAGTGAATTTGCGGGAGGCCTCAATGAGCAGTTCTTC
>TRBJ2-6|TRBV27|NA|TRBD1
CASSPRDRALGANVLTF
TGTGCCAGCAGTCCCCGGGACAGGGCCTTAGGGGCCAACGTCCTGACTTTC
>TRBJ2-3|TRBV20-1|few|TRBD2
CSAPASGNADTQYF
TGCAGTGCCCCGGCTAGCGGGAATGCAGATACGCAGTATTTT
>TRBJ2-1|TRBV6-5|few|TRBD2
CASSYSSGISGEQFF
TGTGCCAGCAGTTACAGTAGCGGGATCAGTGGTGAGCAGTTCTTC
>TRBJ2-7|TRBV6-1|NA|NA
CASLSRGTYEQYF
TGTGCCAGCCTTTCCAGGGGCACCTACGAGCAGTACTTC
>TRBJ2-2|TRBV20-1|few|NA
CSANGAVTNTGELFF
TGCAGTGCTAACGGTGCGGTTACGAACACCGGGGAGCTGTTTTTT
>TRBJ2-7|TRBV28|NA|NA
CASSPNTGIRSYEQYF
TGTGCCAGCAGTCCGAACACAGGGATAAGGTCCTACGAGCAGTACTTC
>TRBJ2-5|TRBV20-1|NA|TRBD2
CSARVGSGRVWGETQYF
TGCAGTGCTAGAGTCGGTAGCGGGAGGGTTTGGGGAGAGACCCAGTACTTC
>TRBJ2-7|TRBV6-5|few|NA
CASSYSTGVGPSSYEQYF
TGTGCCAGCAGTTACTCGACCGGGGTGGGGCCGAGCTCCTACGAGCAGTACTTC
>TRBJ2-7|TRBV20-1|NA|NA
CSARGDSLLNSYEQYF
TGCAGTGCTAGGGGCGACAGTCTCCTGAACTCCTACGAGCAGTACTTC
>TRBJ2-3|TRBV9|few|TRBD2
CASSVGGGGSSTDTQYF
TGTGCCAGCAGCGTAGGGGGCGGGGGGAGCTCCACAGATACGCAGTATTTT